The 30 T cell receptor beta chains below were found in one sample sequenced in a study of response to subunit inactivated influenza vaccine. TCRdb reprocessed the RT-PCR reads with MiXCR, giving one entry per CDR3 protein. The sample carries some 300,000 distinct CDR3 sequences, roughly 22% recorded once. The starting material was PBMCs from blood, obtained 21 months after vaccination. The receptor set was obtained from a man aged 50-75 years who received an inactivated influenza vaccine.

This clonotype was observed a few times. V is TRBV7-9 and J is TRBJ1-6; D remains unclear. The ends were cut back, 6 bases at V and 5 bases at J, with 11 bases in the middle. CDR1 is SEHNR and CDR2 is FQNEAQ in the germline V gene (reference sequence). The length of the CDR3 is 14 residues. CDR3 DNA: TGTGCCAGCAGTTTACGGACGGATAATTCACCCCTCCACTTT. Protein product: CASSLRTDNSPLHF.

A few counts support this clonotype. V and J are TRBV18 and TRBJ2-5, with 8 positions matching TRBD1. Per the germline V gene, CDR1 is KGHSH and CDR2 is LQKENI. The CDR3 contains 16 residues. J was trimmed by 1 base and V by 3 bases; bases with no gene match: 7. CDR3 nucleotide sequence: TGTGCCAGCTCACCTCTCCGGGACAGGCGCCAAGAGACCCAGTACTTC. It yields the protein CASSPLRDRRQETQYF. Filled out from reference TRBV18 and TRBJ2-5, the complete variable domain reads NAGVMQNPRHLVRRRGQEARLRCSPMKGHSHVYWYRQLPEEGLKFMVYLQKENIIDESGMPKERFSAEFPKEGPSILRIQQVVRGDSAAYFCASSPLRDRRQETQYFGPGTRLLVL.

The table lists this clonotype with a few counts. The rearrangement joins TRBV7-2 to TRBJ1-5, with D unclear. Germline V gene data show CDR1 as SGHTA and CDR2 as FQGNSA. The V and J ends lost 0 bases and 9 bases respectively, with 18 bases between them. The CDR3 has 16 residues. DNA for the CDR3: TGTGCCAGCAGCTTAGCTGGATCAGGAAACTTAGGGCCCCAGCATTTT. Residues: CASSLAGSGNLGPQHF. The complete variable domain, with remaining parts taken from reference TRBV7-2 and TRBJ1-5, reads GAGVSQSPSNKVTEKGKDVELRCDPISGHTALYWYRQSLGQGLEFLIYFQGNSAPDKSGLPSDRFSAERTGGSVSTLTIQRTQQEDSAVYLCASSLAGSGNLGPQHFGDGTRLSIL.

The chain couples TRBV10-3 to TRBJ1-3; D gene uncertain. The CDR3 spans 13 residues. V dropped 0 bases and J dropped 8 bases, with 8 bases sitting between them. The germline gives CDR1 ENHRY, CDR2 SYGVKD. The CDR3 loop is CAISESPAHTIYF. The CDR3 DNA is TGTGCCATCAGTGAGTCCCCGGCGCACACCATATATTTT.

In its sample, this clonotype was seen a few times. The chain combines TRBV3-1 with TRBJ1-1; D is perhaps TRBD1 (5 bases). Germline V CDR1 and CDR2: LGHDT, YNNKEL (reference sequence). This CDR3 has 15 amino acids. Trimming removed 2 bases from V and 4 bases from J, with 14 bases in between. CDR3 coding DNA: TGTGCCAGCAGCCAACCGAGGGGAGGGAGCACTGAAGCTTTCTTT. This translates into CASSQPRGGSTEAFF.

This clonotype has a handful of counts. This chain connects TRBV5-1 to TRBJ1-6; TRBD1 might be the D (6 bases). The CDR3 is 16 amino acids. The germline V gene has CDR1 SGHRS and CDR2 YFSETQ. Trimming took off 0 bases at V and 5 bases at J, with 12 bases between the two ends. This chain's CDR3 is CASSLAGTTDNSPLHF. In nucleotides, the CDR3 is TGCGCCAGCAGCTTGGCCGGGACAACCGATAATTCACCCCTCCACTTT.

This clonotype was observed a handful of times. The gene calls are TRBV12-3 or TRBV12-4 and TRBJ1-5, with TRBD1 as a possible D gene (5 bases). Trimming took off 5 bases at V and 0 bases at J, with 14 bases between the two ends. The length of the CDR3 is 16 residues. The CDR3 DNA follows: TGTGCCAGCAGTATTAGAGAAGGGGCTAGCAATCAGCCCCAGCATTTT. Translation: CASSIREGASNQPQHF.

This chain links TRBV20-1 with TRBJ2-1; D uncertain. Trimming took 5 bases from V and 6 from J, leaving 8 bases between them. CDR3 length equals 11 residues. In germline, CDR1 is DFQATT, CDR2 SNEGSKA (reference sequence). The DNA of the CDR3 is TGCAGTGCTTACTTTCGCAATGAGCAGTTCTTC. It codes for CSAYFRNEQFF.

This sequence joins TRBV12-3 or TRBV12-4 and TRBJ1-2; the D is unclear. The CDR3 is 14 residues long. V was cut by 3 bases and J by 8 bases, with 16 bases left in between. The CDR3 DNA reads TGTGCCAGCAGTTTCCCAGATCGAGCGGGAGGCTACACCTTC. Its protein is CASSFPDRAGGYTF.

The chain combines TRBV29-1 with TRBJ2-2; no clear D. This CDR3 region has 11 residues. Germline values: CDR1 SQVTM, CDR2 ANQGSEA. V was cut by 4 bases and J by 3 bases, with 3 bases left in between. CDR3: CSVVYTGELFF. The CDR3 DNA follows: TGCAGCGTTGTGTACACCGGGGAGCTGTTTTTT.

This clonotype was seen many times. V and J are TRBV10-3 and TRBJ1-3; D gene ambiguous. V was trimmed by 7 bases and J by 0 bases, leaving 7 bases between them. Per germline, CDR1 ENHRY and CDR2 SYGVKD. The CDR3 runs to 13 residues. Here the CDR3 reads CAIKGSSGNTIYF. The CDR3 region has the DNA TGTGCCATCAAAGGGAGCTCTGGAAACACCATATATTTT.

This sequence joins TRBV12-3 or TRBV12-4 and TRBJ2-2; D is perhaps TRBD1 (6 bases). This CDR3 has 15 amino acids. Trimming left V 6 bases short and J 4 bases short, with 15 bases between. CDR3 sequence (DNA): TGTGCCAGCAGCCTTGGGGGCGCACCCACCGGGGAGCTGTTTTTT. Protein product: CASSLGGAPTGELFF.

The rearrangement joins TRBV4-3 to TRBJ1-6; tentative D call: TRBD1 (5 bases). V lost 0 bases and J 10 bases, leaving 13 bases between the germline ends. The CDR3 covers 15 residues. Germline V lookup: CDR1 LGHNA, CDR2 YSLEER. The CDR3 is CASSQDAGLRSPLHF. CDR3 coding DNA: TGCGCCAGCAGCCAAGACGCAGGGTTAAGGTCACCCCTCCACTTT.

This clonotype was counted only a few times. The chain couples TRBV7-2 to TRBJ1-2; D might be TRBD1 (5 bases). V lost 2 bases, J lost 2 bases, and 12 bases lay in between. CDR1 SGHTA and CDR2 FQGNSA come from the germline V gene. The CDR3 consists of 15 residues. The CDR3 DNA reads TGTGCCAGCAGCTTATATCAGGGCGGCAACTATGGCTACACCTTC. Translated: CASSLYQGGNYGYTF.

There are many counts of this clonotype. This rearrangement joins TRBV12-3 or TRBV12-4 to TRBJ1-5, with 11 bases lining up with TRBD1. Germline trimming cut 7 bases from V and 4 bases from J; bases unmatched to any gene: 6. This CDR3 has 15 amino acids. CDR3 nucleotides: TGTGCCAGCACCGGACAGGGGGCTCCTAATCAGCCCCAGCATTTT. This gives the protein CASTGQGAPNQPQHF.

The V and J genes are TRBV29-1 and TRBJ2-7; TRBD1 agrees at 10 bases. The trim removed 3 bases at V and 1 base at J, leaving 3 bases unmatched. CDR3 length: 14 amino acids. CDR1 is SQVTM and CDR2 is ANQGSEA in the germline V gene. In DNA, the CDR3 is TGCAGCGTTGAGGGGACAGGGGTGTCCTACGAGCAGTACTTC. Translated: CSVEGTGVSYEQYF.

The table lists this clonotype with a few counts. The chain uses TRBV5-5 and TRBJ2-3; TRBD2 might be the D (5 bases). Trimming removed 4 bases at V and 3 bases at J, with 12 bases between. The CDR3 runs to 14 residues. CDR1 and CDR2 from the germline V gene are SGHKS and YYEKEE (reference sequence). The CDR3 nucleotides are TGTGCCAGCAGCCCTCTCCAGCGGACAGATACGCAGTATTTT. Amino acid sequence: CASSPLQRTDTQYF.

The CDR3 reads CASSSGLSPDTQYF. CDR3 nucleotides: TGTGCCAGCAGCTCAGGACTATCTCCTGATACGCAGTATTTT. V is TRBV7-2 and J is TRBJ2-3; tentatively, D is TRBD2 (6 bases). The CDR3 extends over 14 amino acids. CDR1 is SGHTA, CDR2 FQGNSA, per germline. The V and J ends lost 4 bases and 6 bases respectively, with 14 bases between them.

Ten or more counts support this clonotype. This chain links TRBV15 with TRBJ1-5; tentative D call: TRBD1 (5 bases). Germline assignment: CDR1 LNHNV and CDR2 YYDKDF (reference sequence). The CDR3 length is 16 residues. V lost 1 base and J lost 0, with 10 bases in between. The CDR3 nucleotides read TGTGCCACCAGCAGAGTCCGGACACGTAGCAATCAGCCCCAGCATTTT. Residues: CATSRVRTRSNQPQHF.

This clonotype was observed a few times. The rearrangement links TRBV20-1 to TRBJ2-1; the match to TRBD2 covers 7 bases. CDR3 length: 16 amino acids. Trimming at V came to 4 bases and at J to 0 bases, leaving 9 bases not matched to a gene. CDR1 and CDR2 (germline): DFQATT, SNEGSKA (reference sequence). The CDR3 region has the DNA TGCAGTGCTAATCCGGGACTATTAAGCTCCTACAATGAGCAGTTCTTC. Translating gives CSANPGLLSSYNEQFF.

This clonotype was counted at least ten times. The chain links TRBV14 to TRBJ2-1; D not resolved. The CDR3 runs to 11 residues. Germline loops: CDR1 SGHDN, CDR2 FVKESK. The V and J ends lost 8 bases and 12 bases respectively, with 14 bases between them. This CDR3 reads CASRTQNRQFF. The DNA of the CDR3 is TGTGCCAGCCGTACACAGAATCGGCAGTTCTTC. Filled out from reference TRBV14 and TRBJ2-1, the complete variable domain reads EAGVTQFPSHSVIEKGQTVTLRCDPISGHDNLYWYRRVMGKEIKFLLHFVKESKQDESGMPNNRFLAERTGGTYSTLKVQPAELEDSGVYFCASRTQNRQFFGPGTRLTVL.

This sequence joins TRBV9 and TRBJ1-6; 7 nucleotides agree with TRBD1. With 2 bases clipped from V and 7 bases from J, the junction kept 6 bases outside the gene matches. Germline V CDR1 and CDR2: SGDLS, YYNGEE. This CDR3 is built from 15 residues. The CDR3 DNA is TGTGCCAGCAGCGTTACAGGGGAGGCGAATTCACCCCTCCACTTT. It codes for CASSVTGEANSPLHF.

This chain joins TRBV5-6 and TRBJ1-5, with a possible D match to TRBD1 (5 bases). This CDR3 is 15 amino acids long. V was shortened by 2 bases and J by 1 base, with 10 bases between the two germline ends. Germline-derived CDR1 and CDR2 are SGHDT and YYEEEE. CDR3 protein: CASSFGGISNQPQHF. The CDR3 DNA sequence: TGTGCCAGCAGCTTTGGGGGGATAAGCAATCAGCCCCAGCATTTT.

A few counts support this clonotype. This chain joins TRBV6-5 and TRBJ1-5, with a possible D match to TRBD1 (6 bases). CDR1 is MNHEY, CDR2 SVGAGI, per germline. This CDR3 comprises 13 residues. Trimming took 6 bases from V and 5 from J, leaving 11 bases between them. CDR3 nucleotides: TGTGCCAGCAGCTATAACAGGGATCAGCCCCAGCATTTT. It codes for CASSYNRDQPQHF.

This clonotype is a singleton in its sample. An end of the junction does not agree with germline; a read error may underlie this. CDR3 in DNA: TGTGCCAGCAGTGAAGCGCAAGCAACTAATGGAAAACTGTTTTTT. The encoded protein is CASSEAQATNGKLFF. The chain uses TRBV6-1 and TRBJ1-4; D unclear. The germline V gene has CDR1 MNHNS and CDR2 SASEGT. The CDR3 is 15 residues long.

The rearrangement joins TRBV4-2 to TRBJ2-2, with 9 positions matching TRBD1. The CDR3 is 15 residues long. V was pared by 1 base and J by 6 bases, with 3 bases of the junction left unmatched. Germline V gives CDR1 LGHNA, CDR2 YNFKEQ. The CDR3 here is CASSQGTGDSGELFF. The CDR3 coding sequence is TGTGCCAGCAGCCAAGGGACAGGGGATTCCGGGGAGCTGTTTTTT.

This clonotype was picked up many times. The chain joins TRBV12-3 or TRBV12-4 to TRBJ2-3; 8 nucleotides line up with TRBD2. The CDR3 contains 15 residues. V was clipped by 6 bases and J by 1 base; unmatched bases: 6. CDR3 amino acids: CASSLGLAGTDTQYF. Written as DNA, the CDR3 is TGTGCCAGCAGCCTAGGACTAGCTGGCACAGATACGCAGTATTTT.

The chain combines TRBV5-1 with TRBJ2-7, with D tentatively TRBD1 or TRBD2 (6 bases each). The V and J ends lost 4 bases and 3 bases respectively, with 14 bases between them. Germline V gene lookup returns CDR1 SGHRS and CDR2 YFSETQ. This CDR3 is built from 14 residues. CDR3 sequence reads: CASSAAGQDYEQYF. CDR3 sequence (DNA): TGCGCCAGCAGCGCGGCGGGACAAGACTACGAGCAGTACTTC.

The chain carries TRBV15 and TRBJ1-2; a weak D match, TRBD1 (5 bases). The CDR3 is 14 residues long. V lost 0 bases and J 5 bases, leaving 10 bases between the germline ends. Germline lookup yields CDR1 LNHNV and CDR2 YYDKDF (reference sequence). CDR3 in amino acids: CATSRDPGKYGYTF. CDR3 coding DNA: TGTGCCACCAGCAGAGATCCAGGGAAGTATGGCTACACCTTC.

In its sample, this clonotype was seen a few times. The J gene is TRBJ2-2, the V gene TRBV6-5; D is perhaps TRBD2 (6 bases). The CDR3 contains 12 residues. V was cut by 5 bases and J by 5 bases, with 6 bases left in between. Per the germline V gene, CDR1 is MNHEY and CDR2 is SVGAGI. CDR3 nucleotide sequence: TGTGCCAGCAGTGCGGGGACCGGGGAGCTGTTTTTT. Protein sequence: CASSAGTGELFF.